This T cell receptor beta chain was captured in a study of cytomegalovirus exposure and HLA in healthy donors. General study findings and limits: Under in vitro conditions, a few CMV-associated chains were confirmed as specific for CMV antigens. Association of a missense DCLRE1C variant with TCR beta V- and J-gene trimming was reported in a later analysis.

Both 60 Vbeta primers and 13 Jbeta primers went into the PCR. The method was immunoSEQ multiplex PCR; TCRdb's version includes in-frame clones alone and lacks a portion of them. The sample contains some 130,000 clones, about 80% of which appear only once. J gave up 1 base and V 3 bases, and 8 bases lay outside the gene matches. The CDR3 runs 18 residues. CDR1 and CDR2 (germline): SGHTA, FQGNSA. Regarding this clone: Its antigen is still unknown.

The TCR sequence derives from a man between 18 and 29 years old in good health and CMV-seronegative. This chain connects TRBV7-2 to TRBJ2-1, with 11 bases that match TRBD2. The sequenced material came from PBMCs. The CDR3 spells CASSLRLAGGTSYNEQFF. The CDR3 bases are TGTGCCAGCAGCTTGAGGCTAGCGGGAGGTACTTCCTACAATGAGCAGTTCTTC.